This T cell receptor beta chain stems from a study of T cells in Graves' hyperthyroidism and ophthalmopathy. Amplification yielded TCR beta CDR3 regions, with RNA transcripts as the source. The HTBI primer set served for first-round RT-PCR of the TCR CDR3. TCRdb used MiXCR to reprocess the multiplex PCR reads, holding one entry per CDR3 protein. Of more than 300,000 distinct CDR3 sequences detected, about 18% appear once; the ten largest clones hold 35% to 50%. V gave up 6 bases and J gave up 0 bases; unmatched junction bases: 7. CDR3 size: 15 residues. This clonotype was seen at least ten times. Clinical Activity Scores of at least 3, NOSPECS grades of at least 4 and durations under 3 months characterized ophthalmopathy patients. The study excluded patients with uncontrolled infection, other autoimmune disease, pregnancy or lactation.

Sequencing was done on a sample of blood. The chain carries TRBV12-3 or TRBV12-4 and TRBJ2-7; 8 positions agree with TRBD2. The TCR comes from a man aged 18 to 29 with Graves' ophthalmopathy. The CDR3 DNA is TGTGCCAGCAGGATAGCGGGACCCAGCTCCTACGAGCAGTACTTC. Translating it yields CASRIAGPSSYEQYF.